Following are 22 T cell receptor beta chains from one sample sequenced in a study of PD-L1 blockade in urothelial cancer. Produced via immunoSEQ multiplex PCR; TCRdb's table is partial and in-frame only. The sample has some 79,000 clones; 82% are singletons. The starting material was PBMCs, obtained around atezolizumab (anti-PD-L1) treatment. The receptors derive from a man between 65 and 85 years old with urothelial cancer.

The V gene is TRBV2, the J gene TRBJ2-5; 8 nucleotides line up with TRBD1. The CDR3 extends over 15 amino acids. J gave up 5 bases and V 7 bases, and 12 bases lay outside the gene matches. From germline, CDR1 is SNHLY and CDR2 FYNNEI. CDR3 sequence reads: CASKGGQGAFETQYF. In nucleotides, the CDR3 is TGTGCCAGCAAAGGAGGGCAGGGGGCGTTTGAGACCCAGTACTTC.

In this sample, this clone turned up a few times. Written as DNA, the CDR3 is TGTGCCAGCAGCGTAGGAGATCCTAACGATGAGCAGTTCTTC. Encoded protein: CASSVGDPNDEQFF. J is TRBJ2-1 and V is TRBV9; D is unresolved. The germline V gene has CDR1 SGDLS and CDR2 YYNGEE. The CDR3 totals 14 residues. V shed 0 bases and J shed 8 bases, with 12 bases lying between them.

CDR3 amino acids: CASSQEGTGDGNEKLFF. CDR3 nucleotides: TGTGCCAGCAGCCAAGAGGGGACAGGGGACGGTAATGAAAAACTGTTTTTT. The chain employs TRBV14 and TRBJ1-4, with 10 bases fitting TRBD1. Germline V lookup: CDR1 SGHDN, CDR2 FVKESK. Germline trimming cut 0 bases from V and 4 bases from J; bases unmatched to any gene: 5. The CDR3 is 17 residues long.

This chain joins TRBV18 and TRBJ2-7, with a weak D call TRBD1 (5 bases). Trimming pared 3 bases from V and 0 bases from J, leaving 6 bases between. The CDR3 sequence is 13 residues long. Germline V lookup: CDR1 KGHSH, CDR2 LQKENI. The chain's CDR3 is CASSPGASYEQYF. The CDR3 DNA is TGTGCCAGCTCACCTGGGGCCTCCTACGAGCAGTACTTC. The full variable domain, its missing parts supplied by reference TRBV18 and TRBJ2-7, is NAGVMQNPRHLVRRRGQEARLRCSPMKGHSHVYWYRQLPEEGLKFMVYLQKENIIDESGMPKERFSAEFPKEGPSILRIQQVVRGDSAAYFCASSPGASYEQYFGPGTRLTVT.

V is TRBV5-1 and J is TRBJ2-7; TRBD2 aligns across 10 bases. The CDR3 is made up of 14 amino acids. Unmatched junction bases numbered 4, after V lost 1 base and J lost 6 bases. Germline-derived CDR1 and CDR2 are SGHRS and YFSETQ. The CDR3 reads CASSLSGGAGEQYF. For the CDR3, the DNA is TGCGCCAGCAGCTTGAGCGGGGGGGCCGGCGAGCAGTACTTC.

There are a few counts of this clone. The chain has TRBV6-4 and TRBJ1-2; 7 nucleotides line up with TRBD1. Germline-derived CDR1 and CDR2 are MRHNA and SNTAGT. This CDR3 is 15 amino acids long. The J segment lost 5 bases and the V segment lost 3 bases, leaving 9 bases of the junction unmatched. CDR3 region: CASSEFPGQKYGYTF. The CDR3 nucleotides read TGTGCCAGCAGTGAGTTTCCGGGACAGAAGTATGGCTACACCTTC.

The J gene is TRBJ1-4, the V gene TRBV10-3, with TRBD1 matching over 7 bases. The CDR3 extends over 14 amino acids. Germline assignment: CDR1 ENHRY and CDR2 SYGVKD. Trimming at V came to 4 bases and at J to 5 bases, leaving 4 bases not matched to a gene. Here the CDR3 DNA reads TGTGCCATCAGTGGGGGACAGCCCAATGAAAAACTGTTTTTT. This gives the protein CAISGGQPNEKLFF.

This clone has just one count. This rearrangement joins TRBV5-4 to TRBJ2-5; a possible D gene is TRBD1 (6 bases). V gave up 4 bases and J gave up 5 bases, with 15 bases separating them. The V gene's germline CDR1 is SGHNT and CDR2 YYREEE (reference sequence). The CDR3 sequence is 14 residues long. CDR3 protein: CASSPDSTWETQYF. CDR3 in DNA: TGTGCCAGCAGCCCGGACAGCACGTGGGAGACCCAGTACTTC. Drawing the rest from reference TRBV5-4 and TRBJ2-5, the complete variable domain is ETGVTQSPTHLIKTRGQQVTLRCSSQSGHNTVSWYQQALGQGPQFIFQYYREEENGRGNFPPRFSGLQFPNYSSELNVNALELDDSALYLCASSPDSTWETQYFGPGTRLLVL.

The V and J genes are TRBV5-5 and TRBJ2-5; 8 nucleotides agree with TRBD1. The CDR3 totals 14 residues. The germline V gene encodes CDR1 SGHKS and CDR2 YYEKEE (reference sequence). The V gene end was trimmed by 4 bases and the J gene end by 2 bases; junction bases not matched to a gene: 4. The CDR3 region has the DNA TGTGCCAGCAGCCGAAGACAGGGGCAAGAGACCCAGTACTTC. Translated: CASSRRQGQETQYF.

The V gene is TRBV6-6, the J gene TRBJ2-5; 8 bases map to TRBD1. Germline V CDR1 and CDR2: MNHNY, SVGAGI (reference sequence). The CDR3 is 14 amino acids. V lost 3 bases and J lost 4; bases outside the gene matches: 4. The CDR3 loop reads CASSYPDRGETQYF. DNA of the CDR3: TGTGCCAGCAGTTATCCAGACAGGGGAGAGACCCAGTACTTC.

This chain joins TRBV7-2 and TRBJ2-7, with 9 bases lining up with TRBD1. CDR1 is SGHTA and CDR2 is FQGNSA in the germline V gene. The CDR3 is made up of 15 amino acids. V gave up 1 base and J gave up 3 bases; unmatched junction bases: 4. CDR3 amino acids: CASSLDDRGYYEQYF. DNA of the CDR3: TGTGCCAGCAGCTTAGACGACAGGGGGTACTACGAGCAGTACTTC.

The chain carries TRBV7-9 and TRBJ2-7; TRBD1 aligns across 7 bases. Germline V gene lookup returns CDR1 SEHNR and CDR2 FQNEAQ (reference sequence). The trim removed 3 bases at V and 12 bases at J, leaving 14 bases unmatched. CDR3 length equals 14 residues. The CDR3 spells CASSLGRGRQGLYF. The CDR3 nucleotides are TGTGCCAGCAGCTTGGGTCGAGGACGACAGGGATTGTACTTC.

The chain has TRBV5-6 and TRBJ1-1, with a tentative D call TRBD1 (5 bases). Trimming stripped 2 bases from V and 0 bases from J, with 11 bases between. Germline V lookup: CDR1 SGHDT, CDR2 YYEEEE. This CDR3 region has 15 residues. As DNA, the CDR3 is TGTGCCAGCAGCTTCGTAGGCAGGGTGAACACTGAAGCTTTCTTT. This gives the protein CASSFVGRVNTEAFF.

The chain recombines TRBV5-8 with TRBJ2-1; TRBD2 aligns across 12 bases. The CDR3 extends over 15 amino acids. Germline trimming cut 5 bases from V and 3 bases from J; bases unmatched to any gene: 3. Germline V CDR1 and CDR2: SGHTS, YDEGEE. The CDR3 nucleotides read TGTGCCAGCAGTCCGGGACTAGCGGGCTACAATGAGCAGTTCTTC. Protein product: CASSPGLAGYNEQFF.

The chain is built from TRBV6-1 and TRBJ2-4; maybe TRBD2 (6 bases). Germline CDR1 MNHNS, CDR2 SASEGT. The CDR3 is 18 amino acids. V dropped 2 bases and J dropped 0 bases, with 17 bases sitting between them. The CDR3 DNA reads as TGTGCCAGCAGTGAAAGTCTGGGGGGACGGTTAGCCAAAAACATTCAGTACTTC. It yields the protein CASSESLGGRLAKNIQYF.

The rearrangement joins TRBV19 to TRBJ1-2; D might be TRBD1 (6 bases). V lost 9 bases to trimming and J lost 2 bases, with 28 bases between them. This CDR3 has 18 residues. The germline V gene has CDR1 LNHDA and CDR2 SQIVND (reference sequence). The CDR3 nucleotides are TGTGCCAGCTCACCCGGGGGGGGACACGGACGCTTGAACTATGGCTACACCTTC. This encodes CASSPGGGHGRLNYGYTF.

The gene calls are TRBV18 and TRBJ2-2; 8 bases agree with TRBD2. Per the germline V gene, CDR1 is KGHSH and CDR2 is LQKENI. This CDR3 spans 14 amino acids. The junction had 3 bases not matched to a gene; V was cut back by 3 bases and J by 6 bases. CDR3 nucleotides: TGTGCCAGCTCACCCGGGACTAGGTCCGGGGAGCTGTTTTTT. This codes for CASSPGTRSGELFF. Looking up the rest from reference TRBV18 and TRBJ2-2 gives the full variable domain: NAGVMQNPRHLVRRRGQEARLRCSPMKGHSHVYWYRQLPEEGLKFMVYLQKENIIDESGMPKERFSAEFPKEGPSILRIQQVVRGDSAAYFCASSPGTRSGELFFGEGSRLTVL.

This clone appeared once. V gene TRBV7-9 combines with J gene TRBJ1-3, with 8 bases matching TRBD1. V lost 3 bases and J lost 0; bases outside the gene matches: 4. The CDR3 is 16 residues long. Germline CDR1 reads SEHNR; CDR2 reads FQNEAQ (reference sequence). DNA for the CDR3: TGTGCCAGCAGCTTCTCGGACAGGGTCTCTGGAAACACCATATATTTT. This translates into CASSFSDRVSGNTIYF.

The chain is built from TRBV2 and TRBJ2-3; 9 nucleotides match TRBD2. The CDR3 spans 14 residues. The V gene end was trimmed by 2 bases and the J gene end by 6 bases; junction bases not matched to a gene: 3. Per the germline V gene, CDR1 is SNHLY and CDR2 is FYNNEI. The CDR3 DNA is TGTGCCAGCAGTGAAACTAGCGGGCGGGATACGCAGTATTTT. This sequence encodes CASSETSGRDTQYF.

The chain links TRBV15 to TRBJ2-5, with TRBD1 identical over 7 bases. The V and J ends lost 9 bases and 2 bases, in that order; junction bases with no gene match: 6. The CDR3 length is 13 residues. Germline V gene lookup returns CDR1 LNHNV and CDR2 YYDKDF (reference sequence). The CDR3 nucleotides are TGTGCCACGACCAGGGGACAGCAAGAGACCCAGTACTTC. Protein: CATTRGQQETQYF.

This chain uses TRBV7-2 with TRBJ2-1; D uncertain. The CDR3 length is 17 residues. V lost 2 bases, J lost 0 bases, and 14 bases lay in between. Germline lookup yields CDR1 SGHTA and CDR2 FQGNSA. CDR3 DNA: TGTGCCAGCAGCTTACAGGCCGATATGAGCTCCTACAATGAGCAGTTCTTC. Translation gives CASSLQADMSSYNEQFF.

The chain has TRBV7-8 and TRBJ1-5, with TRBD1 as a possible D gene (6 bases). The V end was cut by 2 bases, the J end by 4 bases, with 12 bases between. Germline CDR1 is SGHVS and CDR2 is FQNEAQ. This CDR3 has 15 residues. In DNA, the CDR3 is TGTGCCAGCAGCTTAAGCAGGGGAGGGAATCAGCCCCAGCATTTT. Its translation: CASSLSRGGNQPQHF.